This passage covers 5 T cell receptor beta chains from one sample sequenced in a study of monozygotic twins with inflammatory bowel disease. Reprocessing the 5' RACE reads, TCRdb reports a single entry for every CDR3 protein and omits DNA. In all, the sample yields around 370,000 distinct CDR3 sequences. The sample consisted of blood. The source of these receptors is a human donor with ulcerative colitis or Crohn's disease, or a healthy co-twin of an affected twin (not recorded which).

The J gene is TRBJ2-1, the V gene TRBV7-2; TCRdb outputs TRBD2, but without DNA this stays unchecked. The CDR3 has 15 residues. Germline values: CDR1 SGHTA, CDR2 FQGNSA. The CDR3 loop is CASSAPGLAGAEQFF.

The chain combines TRBV20-1 with TRBJ1-4; TCRdb indicates TRBD1, and absent DNA this call remains unverified. This CDR3 spans 15 amino acids. Germline-derived CDR1 and CDR2 are DFQATT and SNEGSKA (reference sequence). CDR3 sequence reads: CSATSGAGKGEKLFF.

The V and J genes are TRBV7-2 and TRBJ2-7; TCRdb gives TRBD1 as the D gene, but with no DNA this cannot be confirmed. Germline assignment: CDR1 SGHTA and CDR2 FQGNSA. The CDR3 contains 14 residues. CDR3 sequence reads: CASSPGSDRYEQYF.

V is TRBV29-1 and J is TRBJ2-7; TCRdb calls TRBD1, which cannot be checked without DNA. There are 11 residues in the CDR3. CDR1 is SQVTM and CDR2 is ANQGSEA in the germline V gene. This CDR3 reads CSAQTSGEQYF.

The chain carries TRBV30 and TRBJ1-6. CDR3 length: 13 residues. Germline V lookup: CDR1 GTSNPN, CDR2 SVGIG (reference sequence). CDR3 sequence: CAWGGVANSPLHF.